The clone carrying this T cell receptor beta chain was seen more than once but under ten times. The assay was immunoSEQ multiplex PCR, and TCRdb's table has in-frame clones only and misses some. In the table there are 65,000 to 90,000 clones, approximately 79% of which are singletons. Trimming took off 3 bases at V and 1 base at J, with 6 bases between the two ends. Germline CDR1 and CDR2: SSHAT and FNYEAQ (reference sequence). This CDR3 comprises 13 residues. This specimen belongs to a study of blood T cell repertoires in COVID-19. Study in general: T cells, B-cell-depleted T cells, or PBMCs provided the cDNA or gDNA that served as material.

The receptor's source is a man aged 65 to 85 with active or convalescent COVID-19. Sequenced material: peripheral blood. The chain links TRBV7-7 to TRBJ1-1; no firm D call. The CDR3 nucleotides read TGTGCCAGCAGCTTGAGTCGGAACACTGAAGCTTTCTTT. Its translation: CASSLSRNTEAFF.